At least ten counts were recorded for the clone carrying this TCR beta chain. Its specificity is not known. Diagnoses were established using clinical symptoms, serum thyroxine and TRAb, thyroid ultrasound and orbital computed tomography. This entry comes from a study of T cells in Graves' hyperthyroidism and ophthalmopathy. Study-level points and caveats: Most thyroid-expanded clonotypes above 0.001 were also found in blood.

Amplification of TCR beta CDR3 regions was performed using RNA transcripts as template. Primed by the HTBI set, a first-round RT-PCR was run on the TCR CDR3. One entry per CDR3 protein, called by TCRdb with MiXCR from the multiplex PCR reads. The sample lists roughly 500,000 distinct CDR3 sequences, 15% to 20% seen once, with 25% to 30% in the top ten. CDR1 and CDR2 (germline): SGHRS, YFSETQ. Trimming took 2 bases from V and 0 from J; bases not matched to a gene: 18. The CDR3 has 20 amino acids. This chain joins TRBV5-1 and TRBJ1-1; 8 bases fit TRBD1. Specimen: blood. The receptor was isolated from a woman between 25 and 40 years old with Graves' ophthalmopathy. The CDR3 nucleotides read TGCGCCAGCAGCTTCCTAAGGGGGACAGGACACTTGAACATGAACACTGAAGCTTTCTTT. It yields the protein CASSFLRGTGHLNMNTEAFF.